These T cell receptor beta chains were read from a single sample in a study of blood T cell repertoires in COVID-19. Sequencing used immunoSEQ multiplex PCR; TCRdb keeps in-frame clones, though not all of them. The table has around 100,000 clones, 75% to 95% seen once. Material: peripheral blood. Receptor source: a human donor with active COVID-19. The donor label of this sample is uncertain. The CDR3 runs from the conserved cysteine through the conserved F or W. The D gene is left open where the match is weak. Clone size is not always given. Where it is, it says once, few, many or a class for expanded clones.

J gene: TRBJ1-4
V gene: TRBV6-6
clone size: NA
D gene: TRBD1
CDR3 DNA: TGTGCCAGCAGTAAGGGACAGCGAAATGAAAAACTGTTTTTT
CDR3 protein: CASSKGQRNEKLFF

J gene: TRBJ2-2
V gene: TRBV9
clone size: NA
D gene: TRBD1
CDR3 DNA: TGTGCCAGCAGCTTTTGGGACAGACTTACCGGGGAGCTGTTTTTT
CDR3 protein: CASSFWDRLTGELFF

J gene: TRBJ2-2
V gene: TRBV6-1
clone size: NA
D gene: TRBD1
CDR3 DNA: TGTGCCAGCAGTGAAGCAGGGGGCGCGACCGGGGAGCTGTTTTTT
CDR3 protein: CASSEAGGATGELFF

J gene: TRBJ2-3
V gene: TRBV2
clone size: NA
D gene: TRBD2
CDR3 DNA: TGTGCCAGCAGTGAAGGGCTTAGCGGGGGGCTCTTT
CDR3 protein: CASSEGLSGGLF

J gene: TRBJ2-2
V gene: TRBV2
clone size: NA
D gene: NA
CDR3 DNA: TGTGCCAGCAGTGTTGCTGCTCAGTGGACCGGGGAGCTGTTTTTT
CDR3 protein: CASSVAAQWTGELFF

J gene: TRBJ2-1
V gene: TRBV3-1/TRBV3-2
clone size: NA
D gene: TRBD2
CDR3 DNA: TGTGCCAGCAGCCCAACTAGCGGGGGGGTGTTAGGGCAGTTCTTC
CDR3 protein: CASSPTSGGVLGQFF

J gene: TRBJ1-4
V gene: TRBV25-1
clone size: few
D gene: NA
CDR3 DNA: TGTGCCAGCAGTGGGGGTGGGGGGAATGAAAAACTGTTTTTT
CDR3 protein: CASSGGGGNEKLFF

J gene: TRBJ1-2
V gene: TRBV28
clone size: NA
D gene: NA
CDR3 DNA: TGTGCCAGCAGTTTAACCGGGGCAGGGGATAACTATGGCTACACCTTC
CDR3 protein: CASSLTGAGDNYGYTF

J gene: TRBJ2-5
V gene: TRBV7-9
clone size: once
D gene: NA
CDR3 DNA: TGTGCCAGCAGCGCGAAGCGGGCGCAAGAGACCCAGTACTTC
CDR3 protein: CASSAKRAQETQYF

J gene: TRBJ2-7
V gene: TRBV10-1
clone size: NA
D gene: TRBD2
CDR3 DNA: TGCGCCAGCTGTGATGGGGGGGAATCCTACGAGCAGTACTTC
CDR3 protein: CASCDGGESYEQYF

J gene: TRBJ1-1
V gene: TRBV4-1
clone size: NA
D gene: TRBD1
CDR3 DNA: TGCGCCAGCAGCCAAGAGGACAGGGTGAAGACTGAAGCTTTCTTT
CDR3 protein: CASSQEDRVKTEAFF

J gene: TRBJ1-6
V gene: TRBV19
clone size: few
D gene: NA
CDR3 DNA: TGTGCCAGTAGTCGCCAGACAGATTATAATTCACCCCTCCACTTT
CDR3 protein: CASSRQTDYNSPLHF

J gene: TRBJ2-3
V gene: TRBV7-3
clone size: NA
D gene: TRBD2
CDR3 DNA: TGTGCCAGCAGCCCAGGCGGGGGGAGAGAACATACGCAGTATTTT
CDR3 protein: CASSPGGGREHTQYF

J gene: TRBJ2-6
V gene: TRBV18
clone size: NA
D gene: TRBD1
CDR3 DNA: TGTGCCAGCTCAAAGGACAGGGGGCTCGGGGCCAACGTCCTGACTTTC
CDR3 protein: CASSKDRGLGANVLTF

J gene: TRBJ2-7
V gene: TRBV2
clone size: NA
D gene: NA
CDR3 DNA: TGTGCCAGCAGTGAATGGTCTCTCGGGCAGGAGGCCTACGAGCAGTACTTC
CDR3 protein: CASSEWSLGQEAYEQYF

J gene: TRBJ1-2
V gene: TRBV13
clone size: NA
D gene: TRBD1
CDR3 DNA: TGTGCCAGCAGCCCGACAGGGGGAGCTAACTATGGCTACACCTTC
CDR3 protein: CASSPTGGANYGYTF

J gene: TRBJ2-3
V gene: TRBV5-1
clone size: NA
D gene: TRBD2
CDR3 DNA: TGCGCCAGCAGCTTGGGCGGGGGAGTCACAGATACGCAGTATTTT
CDR3 protein: CASSLGGGVTDTQYF

J gene: TRBJ1-4
V gene: TRBV7-6
clone size: NA
D gene: TRBD1
CDR3 DNA: TGTGCCAGCAGCTGGCAGGGGGCTAATGAAAAACTGTTTTTT
CDR3 protein: CASSWQGANEKLFF

J gene: TRBJ2-2
V gene: TRBV6-5
clone size: NA
D gene: NA
CDR3 DNA: TGTGCCAGCAGATTACTTAACACCGGGGAGCTGTTTTTT
CDR3 protein: CASRLLNTGELFF

J gene: TRBJ2-5
V gene: TRBV4-1
clone size: NA
D gene: TRBD1
CDR3 DNA: TGCGCCAGCAGCCAAGTCCCCCCGGGGACAGAACAAGAGACCCAGTACTTC
CDR3 protein: CASSQVPPGTEQETQYF

J gene: TRBJ2-5
V gene: TRBV19
clone size: NA
D gene: NA
CDR3 DNA: TGTGCCAACCCAACCCCCAGGGAGACCCAGTACTTC
CDR3 protein: CANPTPRETQYF

J gene: TRBJ2-7
V gene: TRBV6-5
clone size: NA
D gene: NA
CDR3 DNA: TGTGCCAGCAATCCCACAGGGCGCGAGCAGTACTTC
CDR3 protein: CASNPTGREQYF

J gene: TRBJ2-5
V gene: TRBV29-1
clone size: NA
D gene: NA
CDR3 DNA: TGCAGCGTTGTGGGGGCCCAAGAGACCCAGTACTTC
CDR3 protein: CSVVGAQETQYF

J gene: TRBJ1-6
V gene: TRBV3-1/TRBV3-2
clone size: once
D gene: NA
CDR3 DNA: TGTGCCAGCAGCCAGGCCTTGCAGGGAATTTATAATTCACCCCTCCACTTT
CDR3 protein: CASSQALQGIYNSPLHF

J gene: TRBJ2-2
V gene: TRBV7-8
clone size: NA
D gene: TRBD1
CDR3 DNA: TGTGCCAGCAGCTTAGTAGGGACAGTAATCACCGGGGAGCTGTTTTTT
CDR3 protein: CASSLVGTVITGELFF